A single sample is the source of the 10 T cell receptor beta chains below, sequenced in a study of identical twins. TCRdb re-analysed the 5' RACE reads in MiXCR, keeping a single row per CDR3 protein. Among hundreds of thousands of distinct CDR3 sequences listed, around 6% were seen once. What was sequenced was naive T cells sorted from blood. Every receptor here comes from a man between 18 and 29 years old in good health.

This clonotype showed up just a few times. The J gene is TRBJ2-1, the V gene TRBV6-5; 7 nucleotides agree with TRBD2. Germline-derived CDR1 and CDR2 are MNHEY and SVGAGI. The CDR3 consists of 16 residues. J lost 1 base, V lost 2 bases, and 5 bases had no gene match. This CDR3 reads CASSYESGISYNEQFF. The CDR3, as DNA: TGTGCCAGCAGTTACGAAAGCGGGATTTCCTACAATGAGCAGTTCTTC.

This clonotype was found a few times. This chain uses TRBV3-1 with TRBJ2-7; D is unclear. The germline gives CDR1 LGHDT, CDR2 YNNKEL (reference sequence). Trimming cost V 0 bases and J 4 bases, with 13 bases left between them. The CDR3 spans 15 residues. CDR3 sequence reads: CASSQEPSVGYEQYF. The CDR3, as DNA: TGTGCCAGCAGCCAAGAGCCCAGCGTCGGGTACGAGCAGTACTTC.

In its sample, this clonotype was seen a few times. This rearrangement joins TRBV4-1 to TRBJ2-7, with D perhaps matching TRBD2 (5 bases). The CDR3 contains 15 residues. V was pared by 0 bases and J by 4 bases, with 13 bases between. Germline loops: CDR1 MGHRA, CDR2 YSYEKL. CDR3 amino acids: CASSQEWLAAYEQYV. For the CDR3, the DNA is TGCGCCAGCAGCCAAGAATGGCTAGCAGCATACGAGCAGTACGTC.

The J gene is TRBJ2-7, the V gene TRBV7-9; TRBD1 agrees at 7 bases. The CDR3 is made up of 15 amino acids. The germline V gene encodes CDR1 SEHNR and CDR2 FQNEAQ (reference sequence). V lost 1 base to trimming and J lost 3 bases; unmatched junction nucleotides: 6. The CDR3, as DNA: TGTGCCAGCAGCTTAGTGACAGGGACCCACTACGAGCAGTACTTC. Its translation: CASSLVTGTHYEQYF. The whole variable domain, filled in from reference TRBV7-9 and TRBJ2-7, reads DTGVSQNPRHKITKRGQNVTFRCDPISEHNRLYWYRQTLGQGPEFLTYFQNEAQLEKSRLLSDRFSAERPKGSFSTLEIQRTEQGDSAMYLCASSLVTGTHYEQYFGPGTRLTVT.

J is TRBJ2-7 and V is TRBV7-6; 8 nucleotides align to TRBD2. The CDR3 totals 18 residues. J lost 3 bases, V lost 2 bases, and 15 bases had no gene match. CDR1 and CDR2 (germline): SGHVS, FNYEAQ. The CDR3 nucleotides read TGTGCCAGCAGCTTAAATTTAAGGCCGGCGGGAGGTTACTACGAGCAGTACGTC. Its protein product is CASSLNLRPAGGYYEQYV.

This clonotype has at least ten counts. The genes are TRBV12-3 or TRBV12-4 and TRBJ2-1, with D perhaps matching TRBD2 (6 bases). This CDR3 is 15 amino acids long. V was pared by 2 bases and J by 3 bases, with 11 bases between. The CDR3 sequence: CASSLMAGLYNEQFF. CDR3 nucleotide sequence: TGTGCCAGCAGTTTAATGGCGGGGCTCTACAATGAGCAGTTCTTC.

This clonotype was seen many times. This chain connects TRBV12-3 or TRBV12-4 to TRBJ1-5; D uncertain. This CDR3 comprises 16 residues. Trimming shortened V by 5 bases and J by 4 bases, and 18 bases separated the two germline ends. DNA for the CDR3: TGTGCCAGCAGTCCGTCTACCAGCGGCCTAAATCAGCCCCAGCATTTT. Translated, it gives CASSPSTSGLNQPQHF.

This rearrangement joins TRBV7-9 to TRBJ2-7, with D unclear. The CDR3 has 11 amino acids. The germline gives CDR1 SEHNR, CDR2 FQNEAQ (reference sequence). The ends were cut back, 6 bases at V and 12 bases at J, with 15 bases in the middle. CDR3 DNA: TGTGCCAGCAGGGACCCGTCAGCGCGGTACTTC. Translation: CASRDPSARYF.

In this sample, this clonotype turned up a few times. V is TRBV7-9 and J is TRBJ2-1; 8 nucleotides align to TRBD2. The CDR3 spans 16 residues. In germline, CDR1 is SEHNR, CDR2 FQNEAQ (reference sequence). V lost 5 bases and J lost 4; bases outside the gene matches: 10. For the CDR3, the DNA is TGTGCCAGCAGCCCCCCGAGCGGGAGATATTACAATGAGCAGTTCTTC. It codes for CASSPPSGRYYNEQFF.

This clonotype was seen only a few times. V and J are TRBV24-1 and TRBJ2-2, with unresolved D. Trimming removed 4 bases from V and 1 base from J, with 9 bases in between. In germline, CDR1 is KGHDR, CDR2 SFDVKD. The CDR3 totals 15 residues. The CDR3 DNA sequence: TGTGCCACCAGTGACCGTAAGAGGAACACCGGGGAGCTGTTTTTT. Translation gives CATSDRKRNTGELFF.